This paragraph reports one T cell receptor (beta chain). Its antigen is unknown. No base-level quality is on record; no much larger clone is a single base apart. These data belong to a study of tumor-infiltrating lymphocytes in primary liver carcinoma (dated by TCRdb to 2015 to 2018). Regarding the study in general: Surgical resection was performed in China between late 2015 and 2016 on about 5 patients with histopathologically diagnosed primary liver carcinoma. The five patients, three men and two women aged 30 to 69 years, had hepatocellular carcinoma (four) or combined HCC and intrahepatic cholangiocarcinoma (one). Tumors of the five patients were stage T1-T3 N0M0 with maximum diameters of roughly 4.2 to 11 cm. Each sample produced roughly 3.65 to 7.13 million productive TCRbeta reads, and read depth showed no significant difference between tissue types. For each liver tumor, the study sampled five regions along with adjacent normal tissue and blood, and applied TCRbeta repertoire sequencing, expression microarrays and whole-exome sequencing. A total of roughly 35 specimens from 5 patients went through TCRbeta repertoire sequencing, namely 25 tumor regions, 5 adjacent noncancerous liver tissues and 5 peripheral blood samples. Technical replicate repertoires showed high reproducibility, with mean shared-clone rates approximately 0.89 and correlation coefficients above 0.98. Overall study outcomes, separate from this receptor: Comparison of CD4+ and CD8+ T cell repertoires was precluded by the use of bulk unsorted samples. Repertoire overlap was higher between tumor regions (mean about 36%) than tumor-adjacent (approximately 17%) or tumor-blood (14%) pairs, consistent with antigen-driven expansion. The study included only four or five patients, and the authors note findings should be validated in a larger study. A significantly larger repertoire fraction was made up by the top 250 clones in tumors than in blood (p = 0.039). Because sequencing covered only the TCR beta chain and unpaired alpha chains were not captured, true repertoire diversity is likely underestimated.

TCRbeta-specific cDNA was reverse-transcribed from about 520 ng total RNA using a constant-region primer and ProtoScript II reverse transcriptase. Three nested multiplex PCR rounds, following a slightly modified ARM-PCR procedure, were used to build the TCRbeta libraries. Multiplex TRBV1-TRBV30 forward primers and a Cbeta reverse primer were used in the first two PCR rounds, each of which was run for approximately 11 cycles. Sample barcodes and Illumina adapters were added in a final 25-cycle PCR using Deep VentR polymerase. Before sequencing, amplicons of 200-500 bp were gel-purified using a QIAquick gel extraction kit. The TCRbeta amplicons were sequenced with 250-bp paired-end reads on an Illumina HiSeq 2500. The study's processing was this. Quality trimming of reads was performed with Trimmomatic v0.33, and paired reads were merged with FLASH v1.2.11 so that full CDR3 sequences could be recovered. V, D and J germline segments were assigned to the rearranged TCRbeta sequences using MiGEC v1.2.1b. Clonotype statistics and Shannon-Wiener diversity indices were computed with VDJtools v1.0.0. Except for diversity analysis, only each sample's 250 most abundant clonotypes were used in subsequent analyses to reduce sampling bias. TCRdb's own reprocessing of the public reads used fastp at Q25 and MiXCR and kept productive beta chains. Each record represents a unique CDR3 protein, reported with the most common genes and DNA among its rows. These V and J calls originate from TCRdb's pipeline instead of the authors' own analysis. Recorded for this sample are 150,000 to 200,000 distinct CDR3 sequences; roughly three fifths of them occurred a single time. The top ten clones comprise approximately 65% of the sample.

Blood RNA was extracted from unsorted whole blood using TRIzol reagent, and germline DNA was obtained with the DNeasy Blood & Tissue kit. Patients had chronic HBV infection and were treatment-naive at sampling. Before surgery, approximately 3.8 milliliters of peripheral blood were drawn into K2EDTA tubes. The germline V end is reduced by 5 bases and the J end by 7 bases; junction bases left unmatched: 8. The CDR1 and CDR2 encoded by the germline V gene (reference sequence) are SEHNR and FQNEAQ. From the cysteine through the phenylalanine, the CDR3 covers 15 amino acids. The retained sequence is limited to the CDR3, 45 bases, with the frame set at the first base.

The sequence came from a middle-aged man with primary liver carcinoma and hepatitis B virus infection. In this chain, TRBV7-9 is recombined with TRBJ1-4, with 9 middle bases fitting TRBD1. Input material: peripheral blood. The DNA is as follows: TGTGCCAGCAGCCCCACCGGGACAGGGATTGAAAAACTGTTTTTT. The encoded protein is CASSPTGTGIEKLFF.